Below, 30 T cell receptor beta chains from the same sample are listed, as sequenced in a study of blood T cell repertoires in COVID-19. Produced via immunoSEQ multiplex PCR; TCRdb's table is partial and in-frame only. The repertoire holds approximately 400,000 clones, with roughly nine tenths as singletons. The sequencing input was peripheral blood. All receptors come from a man aged 40-55 years with acute or convalescent COVID-19.

This clone was seen just once. V usage is TRBV27 and J usage is TRBJ2-7, with 7 bases matching TRBD2. This CDR3 is built from 15 residues. Germline V lookup: CDR1 MNHEY, CDR2 SMNVEV (reference sequence). Losses at the gene ends were 2 bases for V and 0 bases for J; bases not matched to a gene: 4. The CDR3: CASSLRLADSYEQYF. The DNA for the CDR3 is TGTGCCAGCAGTTTAAGGCTAGCGGACTCCTACGAGCAGTACTTC.

CDR3 residues: CASRFWRGQPATDTQYF. In DNA form, the CDR3 reads TGTGCCAGCAGATTTTGGCGGGGGCAGCCCGCCACAGATACGCAGTATTTT. The genes are TRBV5-4 and TRBJ2-3; the D gene is possibly TRBD2 (7 bases). Per the germline V gene, CDR1 is SGHNT and CDR2 is YYREEE (reference sequence). V was clipped by 5 bases and J by 2 bases, with 21 bases between them. This CDR3 spans 17 amino acids.

The rearrangement links TRBV29-1 to TRBJ2-7, with TRBD2 matching over 9 bases. With 6 bases clipped from V and 4 bases from J, the junction kept 4 bases outside the gene matches. Germline CDR1 reads SQVTM; CDR2 reads ANQGSEA. CDR3 length: 12 residues. The DNA of the CDR3 is TGCAGCGTCGGACTAGCGAAGTACGAGCAGTACTTC. Translation gives CSVGLAKYEQYF.

For this clone: In the same sample, other DNA sequences code for this CDR3. This chain joins TRBV28 and TRBJ1-1; 8 bases are a match to TRBD1. Germline CDR1 and CDR2: MDHEN and SYDVKM. The CDR3 is made up of 12 amino acids. V dropped 6 bases and J dropped 4; count of bases not matched to a gene: 1. The CDR3 DNA follows: TGTGCCAGCAGAACAGGGGGCACTGAAGCTTTCTTT. Its protein is CASRTGGTEAFF.

This chain joins TRBV5-1 and TRBJ2-7; 11 bases map to TRBD2. With V trimmed by 4 bases and J by 4 bases, 7 bases remained unmatched. This CDR3 is built from 15 residues. Germline values: CDR1 SGHRS, CDR2 YFSETQ. CDR3 sequence: CASSAPSGGQYEQYF. The DNA for the CDR3 is TGCGCCAGCAGCGCACCTAGCGGGGGGCAGTACGAGCAGTACTTC.

This clone was found a few times. This chain joins TRBV6-5 and TRBJ2-7, with TRBD2 matching over 11 bases. This CDR3 is built from 16 residues. V shed 2 bases and J 0 bases; nucleotides not matched to a gene: 3. Looked up from germline, CDR1 is MNHEY and CDR2 is SVGAGI. The CDR3 spells CASSYRSGGASYEQYF. The CDR3, as DNA: TGTGCCAGCAGTTACCGTAGCGGGGGGGCCTCCTACGAGCAGTACTTC.

This chain connects TRBV12-3 or TRBV12-4 to TRBJ1-1; D is perhaps TRBD1 (6 bases). The CDR3 extends over 13 amino acids. With 5 bases removed from V and 7 bases from J, the gap between germline ends came to 14 bases. The CDR3 region has the DNA TGTGCCAGCAGTATACTGATGACAGGTGAAGCTTTCTTT. Translated, it gives CASSILMTGEAFF.

The V and J genes are TRBV4-1 and TRBJ1-2; possibly TRBD1 for D (5 bases). Germline V gene data show CDR1 as MGHRA and CDR2 as YSYEKL. V lost 4 bases and J 7 bases, leaving 16 bases between the germline ends. The CDR3 runs to 14 residues. CDR3 loop: CASSPQGGLSGYTF. The DNA for the CDR3 is TGCGCCAGCAGCCCTCAGGGAGGTTTATCTGGCTACACCTTC.

The chain has TRBV16 and TRBJ1-2, with D possibly being TRBD1 (6 bases). The V gene lost 3 bases and the J gene lost 4 bases, with 12 bases spanning the gap. This CDR3 has 14 amino acids. Germline V CDR1 and CDR2: KGHSY, FQNENV. CDR3 residues: CASSQATGSYGYTF. CDR3 sequence (DNA): TGTGCCAGCAGCCAGGCTACAGGGTCCTATGGCTACACCTTC. Full variable domain (outside the CDR3, taken from reference TRBV16 and TRBJ1-2): GEEVAQTPKHLVRGEGQKAKLYCAPIKGHSYVFWYQQVLKNEFKFLISFQNENVFDETGMPKERFSAKCLPNSPCSLEIQATKLEDSAVYFCASSQATGSYGYTFGSGTRLTVV.

The V and J genes are TRBV19 and TRBJ2-1, with 10 bases matching TRBD1. The CDR3 contains 14 residues. Trimming cost V 7 bases and J 9 bases; bases outside gene matches: 9. CDR1 and CDR2 (germline): LNHDA, SQIVND (reference sequence). Here the CDR3 DNA reads TGTGCCAGTACGACAGGGGGCGCGGGCTTTGAGCAGTTCTTC. It codes for CASTTGGAGFEQFF.

Concerning this clone itself: A junction boundary mismatches the germline segment, possibly from a read error. The chain uses TRBV15 and TRBJ1-4; D is unresolved. Germline assignment: CDR1 LNHNV and CDR2 YYDKDF (reference sequence). The CDR3 sequence is 18 residues long. The CDR3 loop reads CATSGDIPVVAFNEKLFF. The CDR3 region has the DNA TGTGCCACCAGCGGAGATATCCCGGTCGTAGCCTTTAATGAAAAACTGTTTTTT.

V usage is TRBV6-5 and J usage is TRBJ1-1, with D unresolved. The CDR3 has 12 amino acids. Germline CDR1 MNHEY, CDR2 SVGAGI. The V gene lost 8 bases and the J gene lost 1 base, with 8 bases spanning the gap. The CDR3 DNA reads as TGTGCCAGCTTAGCCGCGAACACTGAAGCTTTCTTT. It codes for CASLAANTEAFF.

J is TRBJ2-5 and V is TRBV7-9, with D perhaps matching TRBD2 (7 bases). V lost 0 bases and J 5 bases, leaving 13 bases between the germline ends. This CDR3 comprises 15 residues. Germline V gene data show CDR1 as SEHNR and CDR2 as FQNEAQ (reference sequence). The CDR3 DNA reads as TGTGCCAGCAGCTTAGCGGGGGGGCGGAAGGAGACCCAGTACTTC. Amino acid sequence: CASSLAGGRKETQYF.

The chain joins TRBV27 to TRBJ2-1, with D tentatively TRBD2 (5 bases). This CDR3 has 16 amino acids. The V gene's germline CDR1 is MNHEY and CDR2 SMNVEV (reference sequence). Trimming removed 3 bases from V and 1 base from J, with 13 bases in between. CDR3 DNA: TGTGCCAGCAGTTTGACTACCACGGGATCCTACAATGAGCAGTTCTTC. Protein: CASSLTTTGSYNEQFF.

The chain joins TRBV7-3 to TRBJ1-1; D remains ambiguous. Germline CDR1 and CDR2: SGHTA and FQGTGA. This CDR3 is built from 13 residues. V was pared by 5 bases and J by 4 bases, with 11 bases between. DNA for the CDR3: TGTGCCAGCAGCCCGGGATTGGGCACTGAAGCTTTCTTT. This gives the protein CASSPGLGTEAFF. The complete variable domain, with remaining parts taken from reference TRBV7-3 and TRBJ1-1, reads GAGVSQTPSNKVTEKGKYVELRCDPISGHTALYWYRQSLGQGPEFLIYFQGTGAADDSGLPNDRFFAVRPEGSVSTLKIQRTERGDSAVYLCASSPGLGTEAFFGQGTRLTVV.

The gene calls are TRBV5-4 and TRBJ2-2, with D uncertain. The V gene's germline CDR1 is SGHNT and CDR2 YYREEE (reference sequence). The CDR3 loop spans 12 amino acids. V lost 4 bases and J lost 1, with 2 bases in between. The CDR3 DNA sequence: TGTGCCAGCAGCCTGAACACCGGGGAGCTGTTTTTT. This encodes CASSLNTGELFF.

The chain uses TRBV27 and TRBJ2-1; 10 bases map to TRBD2. The germline CDR1 and CDR2 sequences are MNHEY and SMNVEV (reference sequence). Losses at the gene ends were 1 base for V and 5 bases for J; bases not matched to a gene: 8. This CDR3 spans 17 amino acids. CDR3: CASSLFQGLAADNEQFF. In nucleotides, the CDR3 is TGTGCCAGCAGTTTATTCCAAGGACTAGCGGCAGACAATGAGCAGTTCTTC.

J is TRBJ2-5 and V is TRBV25-1, with D possibly TRBD2 on 5 matching bases. The CDR3 extends over 15 amino acids. Germline CDR1 reads MGHDK; CDR2 reads SYGVNS. V lost 7 bases and J 4 bases, leaving 19 bases between the germline ends. Here the CDR3 reads CASTIQAGVGETQYF. The CDR3 region has the DNA TGTGCCAGCACCATCCAGGCCGGGGTCGGAGAGACCCAGTACTTC.

This clone appeared a few times. The chain employs TRBV6-5 and TRBJ1-6; maybe TRBD1 (5 bases). The germline gives CDR1 MNHEY, CDR2 SVGAGI. Deletions cut 6 bases from V and 14 bases from J, with 17 bases between. The length of the CDR3 is 13 residues. The DNA for the CDR3 is TGTGCCAGCAGCGCCAGGGTTGTGTCGGCCCTCCACTTT. Translation gives CASSARVVSALHF.

Note on this clone: The junction does not match germline at one end; this may be a read error. The chain carries TRBV7-7 and TRBJ1-4; D is possibly TRBD1 (5 bases). The germline V gene encodes CDR1 SSHAT and CDR2 FNYEAQ (reference sequence). The CDR3 contains 14 residues. CDR3 sequence: CASSPGRTNEKLFF. In DNA form, the CDR3 reads TGTGCTAGCAGCCCAGGGAGGACTAATGAAAAACTGTTTTTT.

This rearrangement joins TRBV14 to TRBJ2-4; D is perhaps TRBD2 (5 bases). V was cut by 5 bases and J by 0 bases, with 11 bases left in between. The CDR3 extends over 15 amino acids. From germline, CDR1 is SGHDN and CDR2 FVKESK. DNA of the CDR3: TGTGCCAGCAGCGAACTGCGGGTAGCCAAAAACATTCAGTACTTC. Protein product: CASSELRVAKNIQYF.

The rearrangement joins TRBV7-9 to TRBJ1-1, with D unclear. Trimming took off 7 bases at V and 8 bases at J, with 17 bases between the two ends. The CDR3 totals 13 residues. Germline V gene lookup returns CDR1 SEHNR and CDR2 FQNEAQ (reference sequence). CDR3 coding DNA: TGTGCCAGCACCGGCTTTAACCCAAAGGAAGCTTTCTTT. It translates to CASTGFNPKEAFF.

The chain uses TRBV10-3 and TRBJ2-3; D ambiguous. V dropped 2 bases and J dropped 6 bases, with 15 bases sitting between them. Germline lookup yields CDR1 ENHRY and CDR2 SYGVKD. This CDR3 region has 15 residues. The CDR3, as DNA: TGTGCCATCAGTGAGGGGCGTGGCACCACGGATACGCAGTATTTT. Translating it yields CAISEGRGTTDTQYF.

CDR3 DNA: TGTGCCAGCAGCTTATTCTTACAGGGGGCTGGAAACACCATATATTTT. Protein product: CASSLFLQGAGNTIYF. This sequence joins TRBV7-2 and TRBJ1-3; 8 positions match TRBD1. The CDR3 runs to 16 residues. Germline trimming cut 2 bases from V and 2 bases from J; bases unmatched to any gene: 5. CDR1 SGHTA and CDR2 FQGNSA come from the germline V gene.

V is TRBV9 and J is TRBJ1-2, with 7 bases fitting TRBD1. V shed 3 bases and J 4 bases; nucleotides not matched to a gene: 12. The CDR3 spans 16 residues. From germline, CDR1 is SGDLS and CDR2 YYNGEE. This CDR3 is CASSGSRTGALYGYTF. The CDR3 region has the DNA TGTGCCAGCAGCGGCAGCCGAACAGGGGCCCTCTATGGCTACACCTTC.

The chain carries TRBV5-1 and TRBJ2-4; possibly TRBD1 for D (6 bases). Germline V gene lookup returns CDR1 SGHRS and CDR2 YFSETQ. Trimming removed 0 bases from V and 3 bases from J, with 16 bases in between. The CDR3 extends over 17 amino acids. CDR3 amino acids: CASSLGDQGKVKNIQYF. The DNA of the CDR3 is TGCGCCAGCAGCTTGGGGGACCAGGGGAAGGTCAAAAACATTCAGTACTTC.

This clone appeared a single time. The chain has TRBV4-1 and TRBJ1-5, with D maybe TRBD1 (6 bases). V dropped 1 base and J dropped 4 bases, with 11 bases sitting between them. The CDR3 spans 15 residues. The germline CDR1 and CDR2 sequences are MGHRA and YSYEKL. For the CDR3, the DNA is TGCGCCAGCAGCCAAGGATCCAGGGGAAATCAGCCCCAGCATTTT. Encoded protein: CASSQGSRGNQPQHF.

The chain couples TRBV19 to TRBJ1-1; 8 nucleotides agree with TRBD1. Germline V lookup: CDR1 LNHDA, CDR2 SQIVND (reference sequence). The J segment lost 5 bases and the V segment lost 9 bases, leaving 8 bases of the junction unmatched. CDR3 length: 13 amino acids. The CDR3, as DNA: TGTGCCAGCCTCGACAGGGGTTGGACTGAAGCTTTCTTT. The encoded protein is CASLDRGWTEAFF.

This clone was picked up one time. V usage is TRBV27 and J usage is TRBJ1-1, with 10 bases that match TRBD1. This CDR3 contains 15 residues. Germline V lookup: CDR1 MNHEY, CDR2 SMNVEV (reference sequence). V gave up 8 bases and J gave up 10 bases; unmatched junction bases: 16. CDR3 loop: CASQTVDRGLRGAFF. The CDR3 DNA follows: TGTGCCAGCCAAACTGTCGACAGGGGGCTTAGGGGAGCTTTCTTT.

The chain uses TRBV30 and TRBJ2-1; 10 bases agree with TRBD1. The length of the CDR3 is 14 residues. In germline, CDR1 is GTSNPN, CDR2 SVGIG (reference sequence). V shed 2 bases and J 7 bases; nucleotides not matched to a gene: 5. CDR3 amino acids: CAWSRDRGLNEQFF. The CDR3 DNA sequence: TGTGCCTGGAGTCGTGACAGGGGGCTAAATGAGCAGTTCTTC.